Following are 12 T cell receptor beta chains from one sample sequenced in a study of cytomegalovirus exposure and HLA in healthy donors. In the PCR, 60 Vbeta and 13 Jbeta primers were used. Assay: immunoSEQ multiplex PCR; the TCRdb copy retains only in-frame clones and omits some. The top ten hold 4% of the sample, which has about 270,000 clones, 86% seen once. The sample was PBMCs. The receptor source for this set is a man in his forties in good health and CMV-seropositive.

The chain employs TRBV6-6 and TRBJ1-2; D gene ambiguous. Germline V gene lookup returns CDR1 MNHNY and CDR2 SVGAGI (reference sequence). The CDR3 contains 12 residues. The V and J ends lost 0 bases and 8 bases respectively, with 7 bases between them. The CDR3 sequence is CASSYSGGGYTF. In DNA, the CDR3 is TGTGCCAGCAGTTACTCCGGCGGGGGCTACACCTTC.

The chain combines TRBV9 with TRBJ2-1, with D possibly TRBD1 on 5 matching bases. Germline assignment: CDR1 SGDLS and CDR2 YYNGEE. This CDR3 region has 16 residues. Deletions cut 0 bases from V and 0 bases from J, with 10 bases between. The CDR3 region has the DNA TGTGCCAGCAGCGTAGTCGGCAGGGCCTCCTACAATGAGCAGTTCTTC. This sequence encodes CASSVVGRASYNEQFF.

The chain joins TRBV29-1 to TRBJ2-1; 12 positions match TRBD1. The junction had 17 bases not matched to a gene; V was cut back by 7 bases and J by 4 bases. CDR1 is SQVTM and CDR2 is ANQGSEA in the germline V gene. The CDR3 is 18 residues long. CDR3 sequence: CSADAGTGGALIYNEQFF. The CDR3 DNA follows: TGCAGCGCCGATGCCGGGACAGGGGGCGCCTTGATTTACAATGAGCAGTTCTTC.

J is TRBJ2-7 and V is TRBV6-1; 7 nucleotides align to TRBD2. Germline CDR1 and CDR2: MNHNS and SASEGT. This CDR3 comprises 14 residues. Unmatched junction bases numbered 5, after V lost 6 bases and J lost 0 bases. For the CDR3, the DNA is TGTGCCAGCAGGCGGGACTATAGCTCCTACGAGCAGTACTTC. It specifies CASRRDYSSYEQYF.

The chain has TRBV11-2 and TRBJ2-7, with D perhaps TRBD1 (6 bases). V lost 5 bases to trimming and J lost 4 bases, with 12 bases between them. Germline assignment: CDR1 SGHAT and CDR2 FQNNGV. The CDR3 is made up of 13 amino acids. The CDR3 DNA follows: TGTGCCAGCAGCCGCGGACAGCAATACGAGCAGTACTTC. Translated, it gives CASSRGQQYEQYF.

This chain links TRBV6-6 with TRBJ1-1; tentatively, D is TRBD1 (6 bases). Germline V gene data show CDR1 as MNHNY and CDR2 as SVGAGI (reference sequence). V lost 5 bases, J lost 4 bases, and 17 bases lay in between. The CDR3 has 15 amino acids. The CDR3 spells CASSRLFGGLTEAFF. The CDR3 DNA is TGTGCCAGCAGTCGGCTTTTCGGGGGGCTCACTGAAGCTTTCTTT.

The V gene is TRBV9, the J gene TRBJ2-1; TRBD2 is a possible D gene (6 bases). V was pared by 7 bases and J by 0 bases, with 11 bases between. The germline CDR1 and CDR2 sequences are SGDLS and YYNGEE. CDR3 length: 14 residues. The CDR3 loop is CASGGTSSYNEQFF. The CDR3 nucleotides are TGTGCCAGCGGAGGGACCAGCTCCTACAATGAGCAGTTCTTC. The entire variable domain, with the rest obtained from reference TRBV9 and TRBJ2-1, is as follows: DSGVTQTPKHLITATGQRVTLRCSPRSGDLSVYWYQQSLDQGLQFLIQYYNGEERAKGNILERFSAQQFPDLHSELNLSSLELGDSALYFCASGGTSSYNEQFFGPGTRLTVL.

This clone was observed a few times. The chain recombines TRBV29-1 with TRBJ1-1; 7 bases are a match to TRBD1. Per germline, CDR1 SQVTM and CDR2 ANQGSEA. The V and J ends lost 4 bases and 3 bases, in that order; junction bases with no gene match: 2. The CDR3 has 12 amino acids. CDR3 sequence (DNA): TGCAGCGTTGGGGGACAGTACACTGAAGCTTTCTTT. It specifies CSVGGQYTEAFF. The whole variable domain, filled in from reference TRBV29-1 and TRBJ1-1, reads SAVISQKPSRDICQRGTSLTIQCQVDSQVTMMFWYRQQPGQSLTLIATANQGSEATYESGFVIDKFPISRPNLTFSTLTVSNMSPEDSSIYLCSVGGQYTEAFFGQGTRLTVV.

CDR3 region: CASSYSPSGTDTQYF. CDR3 coding DNA: TGTGCCAGCAGTTACTCTCCTAGCGGCACAGATACGCAGTATTTT. This chain links TRBV6-5 with TRBJ2-3, with a weak D call TRBD2 (6 bases). Trimming removed 0 bases at V and 1 base at J, with 8 bases between. This CDR3 contains 15 residues. The germline CDR1 and CDR2 sequences are MNHEY and SVGAGI.

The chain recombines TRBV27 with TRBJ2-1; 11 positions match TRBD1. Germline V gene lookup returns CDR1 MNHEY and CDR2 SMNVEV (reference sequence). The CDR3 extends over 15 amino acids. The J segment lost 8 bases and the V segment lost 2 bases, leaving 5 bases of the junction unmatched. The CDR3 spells CASSLRTGGLDEQFF. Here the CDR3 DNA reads TGTGCCAGCAGTTTACGGACAGGGGGCTTGGATGAGCAGTTCTTC.

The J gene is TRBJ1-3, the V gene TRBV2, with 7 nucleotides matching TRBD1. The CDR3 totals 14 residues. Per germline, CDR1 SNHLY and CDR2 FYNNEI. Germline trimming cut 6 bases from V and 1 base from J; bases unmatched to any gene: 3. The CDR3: CASRETGSGNTIYF. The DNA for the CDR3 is TGTGCCAGCAGGGAGACAGGGTCTGGAAACACCATATATTTT.

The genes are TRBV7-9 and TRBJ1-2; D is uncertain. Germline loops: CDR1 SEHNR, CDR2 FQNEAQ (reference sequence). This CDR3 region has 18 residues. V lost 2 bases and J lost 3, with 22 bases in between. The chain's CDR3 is CASSLLEGSRQEDYGYTF. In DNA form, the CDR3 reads TGTGCCAGCAGCTTACTGGAGGGTAGCCGCCAGGAGGACTATGGCTACACCTTC.